The 5 T cell receptor beta chains presented below share a single source sample, sequenced in a study of T-cell reconstitution after alpha-beta-depleted transplantation in children. The library targeted TCRbeta and was prepared with unique molecular identifiers. TCRdb re-analysed the PCR reads in MiXCR, keeping a single row per CDR3 protein. Of hundreds of thousands of distinct CDR3 sequences in the sample, 15% to 20% were seen once. The starting material was PBMCs, mostly from graft donor cells, obtained 360 days after TCRalphabeta/CD19-depleted stem cell transplant. The receptors shown here come from a boy younger than two who had a stem cell transplant for Wiskott-Aldrich syndrome, so the T cells may come from the graft donor.

The chain links TRBV6-2 or TRBV6-3 to TRBJ2-3; D is perhaps TRBD1 or TRBD2 (5 bases each). Trimming removed 8 bases at V and 7 bases at J, with 19 bases between. This CDR3 is 14 amino acids long. The germline CDR1 and CDR2 sequences are MNHEY and SVGEGT. CDR3 in DNA: TGTGCCAGCGAGGGTTACAGGTCGGACTATACGCAGTATTTT. It translates to CASEGYRSDYTQYF.

Only a few counts were recorded for this clonotype. The genes are TRBV20-1 and TRBJ2-6; the match to TRBD1 covers 9 bases. The junction had 12 bases not matched to a gene; V was cut back by 2 bases and J by 4 bases. CDR3 length: 18 amino acids. Looked up from germline, CDR1 is DFQATT and CDR2 is SNEGSKA (reference sequence). The CDR3 DNA sequence: TGCAGTGCTAGACCCCCCGGGACAGGGCTGTCCGGGGCCAACGTCCTGACTTTC. This sequence encodes CSARPPGTGLSGANVLTF.

This clonotype was detected a few times. This rearrangement joins TRBV5-1 to TRBJ2-1; perhaps TRBD1 as D (6 bases). The CDR3 length is 17 residues. Trimming took off 0 bases at V and 4 bases at J, with 17 bases between the two ends. CDR1 is SGHRS, CDR2 YFSETQ, per germline. As DNA, the CDR3 is TGCGCCAGCAGCTTGGGGTACCAGGGGTTTCAATACAATGAGCAGTTCTTC. It translates to CASSLGYQGFQYNEQFF.

This clonotype came up a few times. The chain is built from TRBV15 and TRBJ2-7, with D perhaps TRBD1 (5 bases). The germline V gene has CDR1 LNHNV and CDR2 YYDKDF (reference sequence). The CDR3 totals 16 residues. V gave up 1 base and J gave up 9 bases, with 22 bases separating them. The DNA of the CDR3 is TGTGCCACCAGCAGAGGAACAGGATGGGCGGCCAGGCTGCAGTACTTC. Translated: CATSRGTGWAARLQYF.

The V call is TRBV21-1, the J call TRBJ1-2; the table assigns TRBD1, which was not confirmed against the DNA. TRBV21-1 is flagged as a pseudogene. The CDR3 length is 15 residues. Here the CDR3 DNA reads TGTGCCAGCAGCAAAGGGTCACAGGGGTCCCTTGGCTACACCTTC. Its translation: CASSKGSQGSLGYTF.